Sequencing of this TCR beta chain was carried out in a study of blood T cell repertoires in COVID-19. Study-wide background: COVID-19 samples from acute and convalescent phases originated in the United States, Italy and Spain. T cells, B-cell-depleted T cells, or PBMCs supplied cDNA or gDNA.

In the authors' workflow: Nucleated cell counts were estimated from reference gene primer amplification. The method was immunoSEQ multiplex PCR; TCRdb's version includes in-frame clones alone and lacks a portion of them. V, J and clone size are those of that table, while D and trimming were read from the DNA. The table includes a few hundred thousand clones, approximately 87% detected once. Looked up from germline, CDR1 is SGHRS and CDR2 is YFSETQ. This CDR3 is 16 amino acids long. J lost 5 bases, V lost 1 base, and 6 bases had no gene match. The TCR originated in a woman aged 45 to 65 with acute or convalescent COVID-19. The chain links TRBV5-1 to TRBJ2-2, with 9 bases fitting TRBD2. Sequenced input: peripheral blood. This chain's CDR3 is CASSLTTSGKTGELFF. CDR3 DNA sequence: TGCGCCAGCAGCTTGACGACTAGCGGTAAAACCGGGGAGCTGTTTTTT. Drawing the rest from reference TRBV5-1 and TRBJ2-2, the complete variable domain is KAGVTQTPRYLIKTRGQQVTLSCSPISGHRSVSWYQQTPGQGLQFLFEYFSETQRNKGNFPGRFSGRQFSNSRSEMNVSTLELGDSALYLCASSLTTSGKTGELFFGEGSRLTVL.